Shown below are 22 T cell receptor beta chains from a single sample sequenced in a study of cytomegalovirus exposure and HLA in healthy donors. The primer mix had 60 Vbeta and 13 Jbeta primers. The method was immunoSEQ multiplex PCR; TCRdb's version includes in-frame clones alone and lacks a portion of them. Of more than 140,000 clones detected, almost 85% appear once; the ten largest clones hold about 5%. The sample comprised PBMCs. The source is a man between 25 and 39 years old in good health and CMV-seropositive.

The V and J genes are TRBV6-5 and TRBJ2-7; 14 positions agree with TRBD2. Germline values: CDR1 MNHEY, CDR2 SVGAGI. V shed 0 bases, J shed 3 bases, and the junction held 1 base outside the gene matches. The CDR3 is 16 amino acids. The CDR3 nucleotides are TGTGCCAGCAGTTACTCTGGGACTAGCGGGAGCTACGAGCAGTACTTC. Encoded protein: CASSYSGTSGSYEQYF.

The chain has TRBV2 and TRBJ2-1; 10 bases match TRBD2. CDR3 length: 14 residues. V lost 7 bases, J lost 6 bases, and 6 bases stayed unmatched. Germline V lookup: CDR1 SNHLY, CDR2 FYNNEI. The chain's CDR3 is CASKSGRAFNEQFF. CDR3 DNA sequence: TGTGCCAGCAAAAGCGGGAGGGCCTTCAATGAGCAGTTCTTC.

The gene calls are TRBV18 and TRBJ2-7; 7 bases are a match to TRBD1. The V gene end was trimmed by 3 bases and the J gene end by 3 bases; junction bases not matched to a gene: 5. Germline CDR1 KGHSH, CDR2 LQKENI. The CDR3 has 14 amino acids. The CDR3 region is CASSPRGQVYEQYF. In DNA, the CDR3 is TGTGCCAGCTCACCTAGAGGACAGGTCTACGAGCAGTACTTC.

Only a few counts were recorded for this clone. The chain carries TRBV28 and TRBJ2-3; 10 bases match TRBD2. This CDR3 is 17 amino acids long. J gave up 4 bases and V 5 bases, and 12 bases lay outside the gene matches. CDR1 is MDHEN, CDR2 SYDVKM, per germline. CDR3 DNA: TGTGCCAGCAGTCCACAACCTATAGCGGGGGGCCCAGATACGCAGTATTTT. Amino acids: CASSPQPIAGGPDTQYF. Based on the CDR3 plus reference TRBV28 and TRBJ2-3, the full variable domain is DVKVTQSSRYLVKRTGEKVFLECVQDMDHENMFWYRQDPGLGLRLIYFSYDVKMKEKGDIPEGYSVSREKKERFSLILESASTNQTSMYLCASSPQPIAGGPDTQYFGPGTRLTVL.

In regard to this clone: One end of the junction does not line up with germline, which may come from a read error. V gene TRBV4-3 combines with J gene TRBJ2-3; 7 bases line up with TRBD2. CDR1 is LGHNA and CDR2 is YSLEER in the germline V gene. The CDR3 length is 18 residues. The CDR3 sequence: CASSEEGLGGDSTDTQYF. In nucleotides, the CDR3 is TGCGCCAGCAGCGAAGAAGGGCTGGGGGGGGATAGCACAGATACGCAGTATTTT.

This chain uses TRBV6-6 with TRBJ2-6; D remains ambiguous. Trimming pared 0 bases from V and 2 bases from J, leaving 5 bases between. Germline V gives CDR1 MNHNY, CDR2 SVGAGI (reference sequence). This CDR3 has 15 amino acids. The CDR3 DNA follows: TGTGCCAGCAGTTACTCCGTAGCTGGGGCCAACGTCCTGACTTTC. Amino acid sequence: CASSYSVAGANVLTF.

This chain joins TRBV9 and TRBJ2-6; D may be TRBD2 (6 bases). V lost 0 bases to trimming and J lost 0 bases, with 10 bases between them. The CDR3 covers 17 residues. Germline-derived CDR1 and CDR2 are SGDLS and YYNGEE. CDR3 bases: TGTGCCAGCAGCGTAGTTAGCGGCTACTCTGGGGCCAACGTCCTGACTTTC. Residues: CASSVVSGYSGANVLTF.

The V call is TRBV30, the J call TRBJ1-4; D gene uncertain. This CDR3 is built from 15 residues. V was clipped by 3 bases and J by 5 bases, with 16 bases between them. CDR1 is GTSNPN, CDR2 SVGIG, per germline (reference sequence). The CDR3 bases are TGTGCCTGGAGGCCGGGGTCGGTTCCAAATGAAAAACTGTTTTTT. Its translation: CAWRPGSVPNEKLFF.

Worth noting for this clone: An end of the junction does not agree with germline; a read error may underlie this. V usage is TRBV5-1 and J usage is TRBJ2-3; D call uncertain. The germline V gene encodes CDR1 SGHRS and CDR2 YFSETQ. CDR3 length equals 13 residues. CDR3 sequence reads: CASGLTFSDTQYF. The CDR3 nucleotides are TGCGCCAGCGGCTTGACATTCTCCGATACGCAGTATTTT.

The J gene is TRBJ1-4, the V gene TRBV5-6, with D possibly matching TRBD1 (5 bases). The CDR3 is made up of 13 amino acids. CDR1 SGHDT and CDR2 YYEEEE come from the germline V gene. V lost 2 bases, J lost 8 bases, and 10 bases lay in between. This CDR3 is CASSFGGSEKLFF. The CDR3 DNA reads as TGTGCCAGCAGCTTCGGGGGTTCCGAAAAACTGTTTTTT.

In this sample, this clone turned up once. The CDR3 sequence: CASSLHGGVYLGYGYTF. CDR3 sequence (DNA): TGTGCCAGTAGTCTTCATGGGGGGGTCTACTTGGGCTATGGCTACACCTTC. V and J are TRBV19 and TRBJ1-2; D may be TRBD1 (5 bases). CDR3 length: 17 residues. V gave up 5 bases and J gave up 4 bases, with 23 bases separating them. The germline V gene has CDR1 LNHDA and CDR2 SQIVND (reference sequence). The entire variable domain, with the rest obtained from reference TRBV19 and TRBJ1-2, is as follows: DGGITQSPKYLFRKEGQNVTLSCEQNLNHDAMYWYRQDPGQGLRLIYYSQIVNDFQKGDIAEGYSVSREKKESFPLTVTSAQKNPTAFYLCASSLHGGVYLGYGYTFGSGTRLTVV.

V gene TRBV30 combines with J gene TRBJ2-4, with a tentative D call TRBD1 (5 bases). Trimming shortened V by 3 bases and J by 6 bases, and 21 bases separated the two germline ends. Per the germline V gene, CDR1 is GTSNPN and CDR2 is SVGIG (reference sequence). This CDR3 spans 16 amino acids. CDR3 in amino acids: CAWSEPLTARSNIQYF. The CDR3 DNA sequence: TGTGCCTGGAGCGAACCGTTGACAGCTCGTTCAAACATTCAGTACTTC.

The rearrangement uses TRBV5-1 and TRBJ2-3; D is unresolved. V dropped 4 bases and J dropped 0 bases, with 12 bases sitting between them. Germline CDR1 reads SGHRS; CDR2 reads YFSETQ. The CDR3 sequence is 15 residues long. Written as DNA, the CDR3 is TGCGCCAGCAGCCCCTCATATACTAGCACAGATACGCAGTATTTT. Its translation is CASSPSYTSTDTQYF.

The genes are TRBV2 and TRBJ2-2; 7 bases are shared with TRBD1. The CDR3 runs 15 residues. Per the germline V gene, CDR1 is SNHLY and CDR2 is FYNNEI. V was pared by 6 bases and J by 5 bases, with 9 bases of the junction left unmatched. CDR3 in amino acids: CASRGINRGTGELFF. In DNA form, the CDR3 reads TGTGCCAGCAGAGGAATAAACAGGGGAACCGGGGAGCTGTTTTTT. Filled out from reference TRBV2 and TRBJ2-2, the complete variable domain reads EPEVTQTPSHQVTQMGQEVILRCVPISNHLYFYWYRQILGQKVEFLVSFYNNEISEKSEIFDDQFSVERPDGSNFTLKIRSTKLEDSAMYFCASRGINRGTGELFFGEGSRLTVL.

The CDR3 spells CASSPGQGASGANVLTF. In nucleotides, the CDR3 is TGTGCCAGTAGTCCGGGACAGGGGGCATCTGGGGCCAACGTCCTGACTTTC. The chain recombines TRBV19 with TRBJ2-6; TRBD1 matches at 12 bases. Germline V gives CDR1 LNHDA, CDR2 SQIVND (reference sequence). The CDR3 has 17 residues. The V and J ends lost 5 bases and 1 base, in that order; junction bases with no gene match: 3.

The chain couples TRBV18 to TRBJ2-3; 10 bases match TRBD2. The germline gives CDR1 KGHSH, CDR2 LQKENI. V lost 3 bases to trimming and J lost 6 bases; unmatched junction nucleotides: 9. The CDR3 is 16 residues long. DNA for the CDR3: TGTGCCAGCTCACCCGGCCTAGCGGGGGTCCGGGATACGCAGTATTTT. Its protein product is CASSPGLAGVRDTQYF.

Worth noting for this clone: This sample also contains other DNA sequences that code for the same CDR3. CDR3: CASSVTGGNQPQHF. The CDR3 bases are TGTGCCAGCAGTGTGACAGGGGGCAATCAGCCCCAGCATTTT. This chain uses TRBV27 with TRBJ1-5, with 8 bases aligning to TRBD1. The CDR3 runs 14 residues. The trim removed 5 bases at V and 2 bases at J, leaving 2 bases unmatched. Germline V gives CDR1 MNHEY, CDR2 SMNVEV (reference sequence).

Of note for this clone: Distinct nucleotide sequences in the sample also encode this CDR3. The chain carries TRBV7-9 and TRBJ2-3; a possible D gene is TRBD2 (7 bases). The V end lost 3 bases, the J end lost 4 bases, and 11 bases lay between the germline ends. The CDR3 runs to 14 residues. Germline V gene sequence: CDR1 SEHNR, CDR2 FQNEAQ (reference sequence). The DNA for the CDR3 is TGTGCCAGCAGCTTGGGGGGGGCCGCAGATACGCAGTATTTT. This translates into CASSLGGAADTQYF.

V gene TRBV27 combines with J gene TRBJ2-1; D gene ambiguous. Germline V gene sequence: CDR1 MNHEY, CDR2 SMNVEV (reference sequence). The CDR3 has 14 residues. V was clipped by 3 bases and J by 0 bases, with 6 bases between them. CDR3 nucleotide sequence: TGTGCCAGCAGTTTTAGTAGCTCCTACAATGAGCAGTTCTTC. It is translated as CASSFSSSYNEQFF.

The CDR3 DNA follows: TGTGCCAGCAGCTCCCTAAAGCGGGAGCCTGGGGCCAACGTCCTGACTTTC. Its protein is CASSSLKREPGANVLTF. V and J are TRBV11-2 and TRBJ2-6; the match to TRBD2 covers 8 bases. The CDR3 contains 17 residues. Unmatched junction bases numbered 7, after V lost 4 bases and J lost 2 bases. Germline V lookup: CDR1 SGHAT, CDR2 FQNNGV.

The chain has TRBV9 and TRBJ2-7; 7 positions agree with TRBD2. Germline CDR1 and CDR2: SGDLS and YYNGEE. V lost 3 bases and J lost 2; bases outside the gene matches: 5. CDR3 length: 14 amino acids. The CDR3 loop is CASSEGSGAYEQYF. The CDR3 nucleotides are TGTGCCAGCAGCGAGGGGAGCGGGGCCTACGAGCAGTACTTC. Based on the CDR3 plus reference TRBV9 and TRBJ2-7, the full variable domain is DSGVTQTPKHLITATGQRVTLRCSPRSGDLSVYWYQQSLDQGLQFLIQYYNGEERAKGNILERFSAQQFPDLHSELNLSSLELGDSALYFCASSEGSGAYEQYFGPGTRLTVT.

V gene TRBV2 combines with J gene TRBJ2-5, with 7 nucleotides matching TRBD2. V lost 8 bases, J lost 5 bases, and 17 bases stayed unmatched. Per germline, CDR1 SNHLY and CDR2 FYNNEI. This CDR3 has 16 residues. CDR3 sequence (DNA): TGTGCCAGCCATGGGAGCCTTGGAGGGCGGGGGGAGACCCAGTACTTC. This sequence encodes CASHGSLGGRGETQYF. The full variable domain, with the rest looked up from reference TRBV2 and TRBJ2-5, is EPEVTQTPSHQVTQMGQEVILRCVPISNHLYFYWYRQILGQKVEFLVSFYNNEISEKSEIFDDQFSVERPDGSNFTLKIRSTKLEDSAMYFCASHGSLGGRGETQYFGPGTRLLVL.